A selection of T cell receptor beta chains follows, all from one sample in a study of T cells in Graves' hyperthyroidism and ophthalmopathy. TCRdb re-derived calls from the multiplex PCR reads in MiXCR, one entry per CDR3 protein. In the table there are about 610,000 distinct CDR3 sequences, roughly 16% of which are singletons. The sample was blood. These receptors all come from a woman in her thirties or forties with Graves' ophthalmopathy. The CDR3 runs from the conserved cysteine through the conserved F or W. The order of the fields is V gene, J gene, D gene, clone size, CDR3 DNA, CDR3 protein. D genes are given only for firm matches. Not all rows give a size; the values are once, few, many and, for expanded clones, a class.

>TRBV5-1|TRBJ2-3|TRBD2|many
TGCGCCAGCAGCAAGGGACTAGCGGGCACAGATACGCAGTATTTT
CASSKGLAGTDTQYF
>TRBV4-1|TRBJ1-6|-|few
TGCGCCAGCAGCCAAACAACGGATAATTCACCCCTCCACTTT
CASSQTTDNSPLHF
>TRBV7-9|TRBJ1-2|TRBD1|-
TGTGCCAGCAGCCGGGGGACAGGGGAGAAACCCCACTATGGCTACACCTTC
CASSRGTGEKPHYGYTF
>TRBV20-1|TRBJ1-2|TRBD1|many
TGCAGTGCTAGAGCCGGGACAGGATCCTATGGCTACACCTTC
CSARAGTGSYGYTF
>TRBV3-1|TRBJ1-3|-|many
TGTGCCAGCAGCCAAGTTGAATTTACCACCATATATTTT
CASSQVEFTTIYF
>TRBV20-1|TRBJ2-3|-|many
TGCAGTGTCCCCTCAGAGGTCGCAGATACGCAGTATTTT
CSVPSEVADTQYF
>TRBV28|TRBJ1-2|-|many
TGTGCCAGCAGTTGGGCGGGCCCAGGCTATGGCTACACCTTC
CASSWAGPGYGYTF
>TRBV20-1|TRBJ1-2|-|few
TGCAGTGCTAGAGACCATTACTATGGCTACACCTTC
CSARDHYYGYTF
>TRBV11-2|TRBJ2-1|-|few
TGTGCCAGCAGCTTAGACGCCGGGGGCAGGGGTGAGCAGTTCTTC
CASSLDAGGRGEQFF
>TRBV29-1|TRBJ2-1|-|few
TGCAGCGCCCGCTTGACCGGGACCTACAATGAGCAGTTCTTC
CSARLTGTYNEQFF
>TRBV2|TRBJ2-7|TRBD1|many
TGTGCCAGCAGTGAAGGGACAGGGGCACGCGAGCAGTACTTC
CASSEGTGAREQYF
>TRBV20-1|TRBJ2-5|TRBD2|-
TGCAGTGCTAGTCGGGCGGGAGATGTAAAAGAGACCCAGCACTTC
CSASRAGDVKETQHF
>TRBV29-1|TRBJ2-1|-|many
TGCAGCGGGTTACCGGGACACTACAATGAGCAGTTCTTC
CSGLPGHYNEQFF
>TRBV19|TRBJ2-6|-|-
TGTGCCAGTAGTTCATCCCACAGGGCTGGGGCCAACGTCCTGACTTTC
CASSSSHRAGANVLTF
>TRBV2|TRBJ2-5|TRBD2|many
TGTGCCAGCAGCAACCCTAGCGGCGAGACCCAGTACTTC
CASSNPSGETQYF
>TRBV7-2|TRBJ1-2|TRBD1|-
TGTGCCAGCAGTTCGACAGGGGGCTTCGGGTATGGCTACACCTTC
CASSSTGGFGYGYTF
>TRBV3-1|TRBJ2-3|-|many
TGTGCCAGCAGCCAAGTCACGGGGGTGCTTTCTACGCAGTATTTT
CASSQVTGVLSTQYF
>TRBV2|TRBJ1-6|-|-
TGTGCCACTTGGAACGGGTACGGTAATTCACCCCTCCACTTT
CATWNGYGNSPLHF
>TRBV5-1|TRBJ2-5|-|many
TGCGCCAGCAGCTTGCAACGAGGAGAGCAAGAGACCCAGTACTTC
CASSLQRGEQETQYF
>TRBV12-5|TRBJ1-2|-|few
TGTGCTAGTGGTTTGGTTGGGCAGGCCCTCCGTGGCTACACCTTC
CASGLVGQALRGYTF
>TRBV20-1|TRBJ1-1|-|-
TGCAGTTCAAGGGAGGGACTGAACACTGAAGCTTTCTTT
CSSREGLNTEAFF
>TRBV20-1|TRBJ2-3|TRBD2|-
TGCAGTGCTATTTTGAATAGCGGGAGCACAGATACGCAGTATTTT
CSAILNSGSTDTQYF
>TRBV5-1|TRBJ1-1|-|many
TGCGCCAGCAGCTTGGGATTAGTTGGGAAAGGTGAAGCTTTCTTT
CASSLGLVGKGEAFF
>TRBV6-2/TRBV6-3|TRBJ1-6|TRBD1|-
TGTGCCAGCAGTACCGGGACAGGTTATAATTCACCCCTCCACTTT
CASSTGTGYNSPLHF
>TRBV20-1|TRBJ1-5|TRBD1|-
TGCAGTGCCCACCCGGCCGGGACAGACTATCAGCCCCAGCATTTT
CSAHPAGTDYQPQHF
>TRBV5-1|TRBJ2-2|TRBD1|many
TGCGCCAGCAGACCCGGGACAGCAGTCACCGGGGAGCTGTTTTTT
CASRPGTAVTGELFF